The clone carrying this TCR beta chain has a handful of counts. Its antigen is unknown. Sample-barcoded 5' priming and a J-beta primer mix drove a second PCR of roughly 6 to 12 cycles. TCRdb passed the 5' RACE reads through MiXCR, listing each CDR3 protein once. This sample has more than 700,000 distinct CDR3 sequences, with around 45% found just once. This entry belongs to a study of blood T cells in healthy people across ages. Findings and caveats of the study: It was held that the diversity estimates obtained from one million T cells were underestimates.

Germline values: CDR1 MGHRA, CDR2 YSYEKL. Trimming cost V 4 bases and J 4 bases, with 8 bases left between them. This CDR3 has 13 residues. The TCR comes from an elderly man in good health. The rearrangement uses TRBV4-1 and TRBJ1-5, with D uncertain. Source material: blood. The CDR3 loop reads CASSLNPNQPQHF. Here the CDR3 DNA reads TGCGCCAGCAGCCTAAACCCAAATCAGCCCCAGCATTTT.